Following are 29 T cell receptor beta chains from one sample sequenced in a study of cytomegalovirus exposure and HLA in healthy donors. The PCR made use of 60 Vbeta and 13 Jbeta primers. Sequenced by immunoSEQ multiplex PCR; TCRdb stores in-frame clones only, minus some. Its listing shows approximately 110,000 clones. Material: PBMCs. These receptors were obtained from a man aged 18 to 30 in good health and CMV-seronegative.

The rearrangement joins TRBV27 to TRBJ1-2; a weak D match, TRBD1 (5 bases). V lost 6 bases and J 7 bases, leaving 15 bases between the germline ends. Per germline, CDR1 MNHEY and CDR2 SMNVEV (reference sequence). CDR3 size: 13 residues. In DNA form, the CDR3 reads TGTGCCAGCAGCCTGGACATGGCTGGTGGCTACACCTTC. Translation gives CASSLDMAGGYTF.

The CDR3 spells CASSLMSGVNTDTQYF. CDR3 coding DNA: TGTGCCAGCAGCTTAATGAGCGGGGTGAACACAGATACGCAGTATTTT. The chain recombines TRBV5-4 with TRBJ2-3; 7 bases line up with TRBD2. Germline V gives CDR1 SGHNT, CDR2 YYREEE (reference sequence). Trimming removed 2 bases from V and 2 bases from J; junction bases left unmatched: 8. This CDR3 is built from 16 residues.

The chain carries TRBV30 and TRBJ2-3; TRBD2 matches at 9 bases. V was clipped by 3 bases and J by 1 base; unmatched bases: 5. CDR3 length: 15 amino acids. Germline CDR1 GTSNPN, CDR2 SVGIG (reference sequence). CDR3 nucleotides: TGTGCCTGGAGGGTTAGCGGGGGTCGCACAGATACGCAGTATTTT. This translates into CAWRVSGGRTDTQYF.

The chain combines TRBV5-8 with TRBJ1-2, with a possible D match to TRBD1 (6 bases). Germline CDR1 is SGHTS and CDR2 is YDEGEE. CDR3 length: 15 amino acids. The V and J ends lost 0 bases and 0 bases respectively, with 9 bases between them. CDR3 nucleotides: TGTGCCAGCAGCTTGGCACCAGGGGCTAACTATGGCTACACCTTC. Amino acid sequence: CASSLAPGANYGYTF.

V usage is TRBV7-2 and J usage is TRBJ2-7; D is undetermined. Trimming stripped 1 base from V and 0 bases from J, with 7 bases between. CDR3 length equals 14 residues. Per the germline V gene, CDR1 is SGHTA and CDR2 is FQGNSA. CDR3 DNA: TGTGCCAGCAGCTTAGGACATAGCTCCTACGAGCAGTACTTC. This sequence encodes CASSLGHSSYEQYF.

This sequence joins TRBV4-2 and TRBJ2-5, with D perhaps TRBD2 (6 bases). The J call is uncertain, as TRBJ2-7 better fits the DNA end. The germline gives CDR1 LGHNA, CDR2 YNFKEQ. The CDR3 extends over 13 amino acids. The CDR3 DNA reads TGTGCCAGCAGCCAAGGACTAGACGGCGAGCAGTACTTC. Amino acid sequence: CASSQGLDGEQYF.

This sequence joins TRBV2 and TRBJ2-5; D is possibly TRBD1 (6 bases). V lost 3 bases and J 5 bases, leaving 16 bases between the germline ends. This CDR3 region has 15 residues. In germline, CDR1 is SNHLY, CDR2 FYNNEI. In nucleotides, the CDR3 is TGTGCCAGCAGTGAGAGCAGGGGAGAGGAGGAGACCCAGTACTTC. Protein: CASSESRGEEETQYF.

Notes on this clone: An end of the junction differs from the germline gene, which may be a read error. Other DNA sequences within the sample encode an identical CDR3. The chain has TRBV7-3 and TRBJ2-7; 7 bases match TRBD2. The germline CDR1 and CDR2 sequences are SGHTA and FQGTGA. The length of the CDR3 is 14 residues. The CDR3: CASSRTGGDLEQYF. CDR3 coding DNA: TGCGCCAGCAGCCGAACGGGGGGAGACCTCGAGCAGTACTTC.

V usage is TRBV7-2 and J usage is TRBJ2-1; 10 nucleotides line up with TRBD2. Unmatched junction bases numbered 4, after V lost 5 bases and J lost 3 bases. CDR3 size: 15 residues. Germline values: CDR1 SGHTA, CDR2 FQGNSA. CDR3 coding DNA: TGTGCCAGCAGCCGAGGACTAGCGGACTACAATGAGCAGTTCTTC. Translating gives CASSRGLADYNEQFF.

The chain couples TRBV18 to TRBJ1-1, with 8 bases fitting TRBD1. The trim removed 5 bases at V and 1 base at J, leaving 9 bases unmatched. The CDR3 sequence is 16 residues long. Germline CDR1 is KGHSH and CDR2 is LQKENI. The CDR3 is CASSSTGGGRNTEAFF. In DNA form, the CDR3 reads TGTGCCAGCTCATCTACAGGGGGAGGCAGGAACACTGAAGCTTTCTTT.

In terms of frequency, this clone is medium-sized (0.01 to 0.1%). V and J are TRBV7-9 and TRBJ2-2; D gene uncertain. Trimming removed 1 base at V and 4 bases at J, with 7 bases between. In germline, CDR1 is SEHNR, CDR2 FQNEAQ (reference sequence). The CDR3 sequence is 14 residues long. In nucleotides, the CDR3 is TGTGCCAGCAGCTTAGATAGCCTCACCGGGGAGCTGTTTTTT. Translation gives CASSLDSLTGELFF.

CDR3 nucleotides: TGCGCCAGCAGAGCCTGGGACAGGGCGACCGGGGAGCTGTTTTTT. It specifies CASRAWDRATGELFF. The chain combines TRBV5-1 with TRBJ2-2, with TRBD1 matching over 9 bases. Germline CDR1 reads SGHRS; CDR2 reads YFSETQ. CDR3 size: 15 residues. Trimming took 5 bases from V and 5 from J; bases not matched to a gene: 7.

The chain combines TRBV7-9 with TRBJ1-2, with no clear D. This CDR3 comprises 15 residues. The V end lost 4 bases, the J end lost 5 bases, and 17 bases lay between the germline ends. In germline, CDR1 is SEHNR, CDR2 FQNEAQ (reference sequence). CDR3 sequence: CASSYQPHLEYGYTF. CDR3 DNA sequence: TGTGCCAGCAGCTACCAGCCCCACCTGGAGTATGGCTACACCTTC.

This chain connects TRBV18 to TRBJ1-1; no clear D. The CDR3 loop spans 14 amino acids. Trimming removed 2 bases from V and 1 base from J, with 8 bases in between. Germline assignment: CDR1 KGHSH and CDR2 LQKENI. This CDR3 is CASSPGSGNTEAFF. CDR3 DNA sequence: TGTGCCAGCTCACCAGGTTCGGGGAACACTGAAGCTTTCTTT.

This chain joins TRBV15 and TRBJ1-6; D not certain. Per germline, CDR1 LNHNV and CDR2 YYDKDF (reference sequence). The V gene lost 2 bases and the J gene lost 10 bases, with 15 bases spanning the gap. The CDR3 totals 15 residues. CDR3 amino acids: CATSRPDTPGSPLHF. CDR3 coding DNA: TGTGCCACCAGCAGACCCGACACCCCGGGATCACCCCTCCACTTT. The full variable domain, completed using reference TRBV15 and TRBJ1-6, is DAMVIQNPRYQVTQFGKPVTLSCSQTLNHNVMYWYQQKSSQAPKLLFHYYDKDFNNEADTPDNFQSRRPNTSFCFLDIRSPGLGDTAMYLCATSRPDTPGSPLHFGNGTRLTVT.

The V gene is TRBV7-2, the J gene TRBJ2-4; possibly TRBD1 for D (6 bases). From germline, CDR1 is SGHTA and CDR2 FQGNSA. V was shortened by 2 bases and J by 4 bases, with 12 bases between the two germline ends. The CDR3 extends over 15 amino acids. The CDR3 region is CASSLYQGIKNIQYF. The CDR3 bases are TGTGCCAGCAGCTTATATCAGGGGATTAAAAACATTCAGTACTTC.

The chain's CDR3 is CASREPPLAGSEQYF. Written as DNA, the CDR3 is TGTGCCAGCAGGGAGCCCCCGCTAGCGGGAAGCGAGCAGTACTTC. The V gene is TRBV2, the J gene TRBJ2-7; 9 bases fit TRBD2. The germline CDR1 and CDR2 sequences are SNHLY and FYNNEI. This CDR3 spans 15 amino acids. V shed 6 bases, J shed 6 bases, and the junction held 12 bases outside the gene matches.

This chain connects TRBV11-2 to TRBJ1-4; no clear D. Trimming left V 0 bases short and J 7 bases short, with 6 bases between. CDR3 length: 13 amino acids. Germline V gives CDR1 SGHAT, CDR2 FQNNGV. The CDR3 sequence: CASSLDVGEKLFF. Written as DNA, the CDR3 is TGTGCCAGCAGCTTAGACGTCGGTGAAAAACTGTTTTTT.

The CDR3, as DNA: TGTGCCAGCAGCGTACGGGGGGAGCTGTTTTTT. Encoded protein: CASSVRGELFF. The chain is built from TRBV13 and TRBJ2-2; D ambiguous. The CDR3 runs to 11 residues. Germline loops: CDR1 PRHDT, CDR2 FYEKMQ (reference sequence). Trimming left V 5 bases short and J 8 bases short, with 6 bases between.

The V and J genes are TRBV28 and TRBJ2-7; weak D call: TRBD1 (6 bases). The V end was cut by 6 bases, the J end by 3 bases, with 15 bases between. The CDR3 extends over 14 amino acids. Germline V lookup: CDR1 MDHEN, CDR2 SYDVKM. The CDR3 nucleotides read TGTGCCAGCAGAGGACAGATAGGGAGCTACGAGCAGTACTTC. Protein sequence: CASRGQIGSYEQYF.

The chain is built from TRBV5-4 and TRBJ1-1; D is undetermined. The CDR3 has 13 amino acids. V was pared by 2 bases and J by 1 base, with 6 bases between. Germline-derived CDR1 and CDR2 are SGHNT and YYREEE (reference sequence). The DNA of the CDR3 is TGTGCCAGCAGCTTCACGGGGAACACTGAAGCTTTCTTT. It translates to CASSFTGNTEAFF. The whole variable domain, filled in from reference TRBV5-4 and TRBJ1-1, reads ETGVTQSPTHLIKTRGQQVTLRCSSQSGHNTVSWYQQALGQGPQFIFQYYREEENGRGNFPPRFSGLQFPNYSSELNVNALELDDSALYLCASSFTGNTEAFFGQGTRLTVV.

Comments on this clone: Other nucleotide sequences from this sample produce the same CDR3. This sequence joins TRBV19 and TRBJ1-5, with D possibly being TRBD1 (5 bases). The length of the CDR3 is 14 residues. V lost 3 bases and J 0 bases, leaving 6 bases between the germline ends. The germline CDR1 and CDR2 sequences are LNHDA and SQIVND (reference sequence). The chain's CDR3 is CASSIRDSNQPQHF. Here the CDR3 DNA reads TGTGCCAGTAGTATCAGGGATAGCAATCAGCCCCAGCATTTT.

V and J are TRBV30 and TRBJ1-2, with a tentative D call TRBD1 (6 bases). V shed 4 bases and J shed 7 bases, with 13 bases lying between them. The CDR3 covers 12 residues. CDR1 and CDR2 from the germline V gene are GTSNPN and SVGIG (reference sequence). CDR3: CAWTGVSSGYTF. The DNA for the CDR3 is TGTGCCTGGACAGGGGTATCATCTGGCTACACCTTC.

This rearrangement joins TRBV28 to TRBJ1-5, with D perhaps matching TRBD1 (5 bases). Trimming cost V 1 base and J 5 bases, with 9 bases left between them. The CDR3 spans 14 residues. Germline CDR1 is MDHEN and CDR2 is SYDVKM. The CDR3 DNA reads as TGTGCCAGCAGTTTATTGGGGGGTCATCAGCCCCAGCATTTT. This translates into CASSLLGGHQPQHF.

V gene TRBV27 combines with J gene TRBJ2-3; 13 bases are shared with TRBD2. This CDR3 spans 16 amino acids. Trimming at V came to 3 bases and at J to 1 base, leaving 1 base not matched to a gene. Germline CDR1 is MNHEY and CDR2 is SMNVEV (reference sequence). Here the CDR3 DNA reads TGTGCCAGCAGTTTCGGACTAGCGGGAGGCACAGATACGCAGTATTTT. Its protein product is CASSFGLAGGTDTQYF.

The CDR3 protein is CTSSPASVVEQYF. CDR3 DNA sequence: TGCACCAGCAGTCCAGCCAGCGTGGTAGAGCAGTACTTC. The V and J genes are TRBV1 and TRBJ2-7; TRBD2 is the table's D call and was not checked against the DNA. TRBV1 constitutes a pseudogene. CDR3 length equals 13 residues.

This chain uses TRBV9 with TRBJ1-1; D unresolved. V was shortened by 4 bases and J by 2 bases, with 12 bases between the two germline ends. The CDR3 loop spans 14 amino acids. CDR1 SGDLS and CDR2 YYNGEE come from the germline V gene. The CDR3 DNA reads TGTGCCAGCAGCCCTAACCCAACCAACACTGAAGCTTTCTTT. As protein: CASSPNPTNTEAFF.

The CDR3 DNA is TGTGCCAGTAGTATGGTTGAGGGTCTCGCTTACGAGCAGTACTTC. It yields the protein CASSMVEGLAYEQYF. The chain carries TRBV19 and TRBJ2-7; D possibly corresponds to TRBD2 (5 bases). The CDR3 spans 15 residues. V was trimmed by 3 bases and J by 4 bases, leaving 16 bases between them. The germline V gene encodes CDR1 LNHDA and CDR2 SQIVND (reference sequence).

J is TRBJ2-7 and V is TRBV2, with TRBD2 matching 10 bases. The DNA end is more similar to TRBJ2-1, so the J call may be wrong. Germline V gene sequence: CDR1 SNHLY, CDR2 FYNNEI. This CDR3 spans 14 amino acids. CDR3 sequence: CASYSAGGRDEQFF. The CDR3 DNA is TGTGCCAGCTACTCAGCGGGGGGGAGGGATGAGCAGTTCTTC.